This TCR beta chain derives from a study of graft-versus-host responses after intestinal transplantation. Study-wide context: All recipients got anti-thymocyte globulin induction, then tacrolimus and steroids for 2 to 3 years.

Measured with immunoSEQ multiplex PCR; TCRdb has only the in-frame clones, and not every one. The data contain tens of thousands of clones, about 90% of them singletons. Note on this clone: Its antigen is not known.

Broader study findings: There was an association between peak levels of circulating GvH clones and early post-transplant HvG declines.

Germline CDR1 and CDR2: LGHNA and YSLEER. The germline V and J ends were trimmed by 4 bases and 4 bases, with 10 bases remaining between them. CDR3 size: 14 residues. The chain uses TRBV4-3 and TRBJ1-4; unclear D gene. The starting material was unstimulated CD8+ T cells sorted from spleen or lymph node cells, obtained before transplant. The receptor comes from a human donor who was the organ donor for an intestinal transplant. CDR3 sequence: CASSRSERNEKLFF. The CDR3 DNA reads as TGCGCCAGCAGCCGGTCAGAACGTAATGAAAAACTGTTTTTT.